Presented here are 19 T cell receptor beta chains from one specimen sequenced in a study of T cells in Graves' hyperthyroidism and ophthalmopathy. The source material, RNA transcripts, was used to amplify TCR beta CDR3 regions. HTBI primers were used for first-round RT-PCR of the TCR CDR3. TCRdb called the multiplex PCR reads again in MiXCR, with one record for every CDR3 protein. The sample shows around 440,000 distinct CDR3 sequences, about 15% of them seen only once. Sequenced: blood. These receptors all come from a woman aged 18-29 years with Graves' hyperthyroidism.

In this sample, this clonotype turned up many times. The chain's CDR3 is CASSSHDGTEAFF. In nucleotides, the CDR3 is TGCGCCAGCAGCTCCCACGACGGCACTGAAGCTTTCTTT. V usage is TRBV5-1 and J usage is TRBJ1-1; unclear D gene. Germline V gene sequence: CDR1 SGHRS, CDR2 YFSETQ. Trimming removed 3 bases from V and 4 bases from J, with 10 bases in between. The length of the CDR3 is 13 residues.

The rearrangement joins TRBV18 to TRBJ2-3; the match to TRBD1 covers 12 bases. Germline CDR1 is KGHSH and CDR2 is LQKENI. CDR3 length: 18 residues. The junction had 10 bases not matched to a gene; V was cut back by 3 bases and J by 3 bases. The CDR3 protein is CASSPTLRDRGRTDTQYF. CDR3 coding DNA: TGTGCCAGCTCACCTACTCTCCGGGACAGGGGGCGAACAGATACGCAGTATTTT.

This clonotype was counted many times. The chain uses TRBV7-8 and TRBJ2-7; D remains unclear. CDR3 length equals 16 residues. Germline V gene sequence: CDR1 SGHVS, CDR2 FQNEAQ. V shed 5 bases and J shed 3 bases, with 20 bases lying between them. In DNA form, the CDR3 reads TGTGCCAGCAGCCTAACACCGGGCCTATCCCACTACGAGCAGTACTTC. It translates to CASSLTPGLSHYEQYF.

This clonotype was found many times. V gene TRBV27 combines with J gene TRBJ1-2; D is uncertain. V lost 5 bases to trimming and J lost 4 bases, with 11 bases between them. CDR3 length equals 13 residues. Per germline, CDR1 MNHEY and CDR2 SMNVEV (reference sequence). The CDR3 region is CASSPQARYGYTF. CDR3 nucleotide sequence: TGTGCCAGCAGTCCCCAGGCCCGCTATGGCTACACCTTC.

The V gene is TRBV20-1, the J gene TRBJ2-5, with D unclear. Looked up from germline, CDR1 is DFQATT and CDR2 is SNEGSKA (reference sequence). The CDR3 has 14 residues. V lost 0 bases and J 4 bases, leaving 12 bases between the germline ends. The CDR3 spells CSARDRFVGETQYF. DNA for the CDR3: TGCAGTGCTAGAGATCGGTTCGTTGGAGAGACCCAGTACTTC.

This clonotype has ten or more counts. The V call is TRBV2, the J call TRBJ2-2; 8 bases align to TRBD2. From germline, CDR1 is SNHLY and CDR2 FYNNEI. This CDR3 is 16 amino acids long. V dropped 4 bases and J dropped 4; count of bases not matched to a gene: 8. DNA for the CDR3: TGTGCCAGCAGTGCGGTAATAGCGGGACCCACCGGGGAGCTGTTTTTT. Its protein product is CASSAVIAGPTGELFF.

This clonotype was seen repeatedly, ten times or more. This rearrangement joins TRBV7-9 to TRBJ2-7, with D perhaps matching TRBD2 (6 bases). CDR1 is SEHNR and CDR2 is FQNEAQ in the germline V gene (reference sequence). The CDR3 sequence is 17 residues long. With 1 base removed from V and 1 base from J, the gap between germline ends came to 17 bases. In nucleotides, the CDR3 is TGTGCCAGCAGCTTAGGGTTCGCGGGGAGAACATCCTACGAGCAGTACTTC. This codes for CASSLGFAGRTSYEQYF.

This clonotype has a count of ten or more. The gene calls are TRBV14 and TRBJ2-3; TRBD2 aligns across 13 bases. The CDR3 spans 16 residues. Per the germline V gene, CDR1 is SGHDN and CDR2 is FVKESK. V shed 4 bases and J 2 bases; nucleotides not matched to a gene: 3. The CDR3 DNA is TGTGCCAGCAGCCGGACTAGCGGGGGCCACACAGATACGCAGTATTTT. Its translation: CASSRTSGGHTDTQYF.

This clonotype was detected ten times or more. J is TRBJ2-1 and V is TRBV10-3, with 8 positions matching TRBD2. The germline V gene has CDR1 ENHRY and CDR2 SYGVKD. The CDR3 is made up of 16 amino acids. Unmatched junction bases numbered 8, after V lost 5 bases and J lost 2 bases. CDR3 bases: TGTGCCATCAGTACGACCGGGGGGGCCCCCTACAATGAGCAGTTCTTC. Protein: CAISTTGGAPYNEQFF.

This clonotype was found many times. The rearrangement links TRBV15 to TRBJ2-5; 8 positions agree with TRBD1. J lost 0 bases, V lost 3 bases, and 9 bases had no gene match. The CDR3 extends over 17 amino acids. The germline V gene has CDR1 LNHNV and CDR2 YYDKDF (reference sequence). The DNA for the CDR3 is TGTGCCACCAGCAGCGGACAGGGCGTAACGTACCAAGAGACCCAGTACTTC. Residues: CATSSGQGVTYQETQYF.

The V gene is TRBV5-4, the J gene TRBJ1-2; no firm D call. With 4 bases removed from V and 0 bases from J, the gap between germline ends came to 13 bases. The CDR3 runs to 15 residues. Germline CDR1 and CDR2: SGHNT and YYREEE (reference sequence). CDR3 region: CASSPPGQPNYGYTF. The CDR3 DNA reads TGTGCCAGCAGCCCCCCCGGGCAGCCTAACTATGGCTACACCTTC.

This clonotype was detected only a few times. CDR3 nucleotides: TGTGCCTGCTGGACAGGGGGCGACAATCAGCCCCAGCATTTT. It translates to CACWTGGDNQPQHF. The chain couples TRBV2 to TRBJ1-5; TRBD1 matches 11 bases. The germline V gene has CDR1 SNHLY and CDR2 FYNNEI. CDR3 length: 14 residues. J lost 3 bases, V lost 11 bases, and 6 bases had no gene match.

This clonotype was seen once. A clone one base away is much larger, so this may be a read error. The V call is TRBV20-1, the J call TRBJ2-5, with no clear D. The V gene lost 2 bases and the J gene lost 2 bases, with 3 bases spanning the gap. This CDR3 contains 11 residues. Germline V lookup: CDR1 DFQATT, CDR2 SNEGSKA (reference sequence). The CDR3, as DNA: TGCAGTGCTAGAAAACAAGAGACCCAGTACTTC. Protein product: CSARKQETQYF.

This clonotype was found many times. The chain employs TRBV5-1 and TRBJ1-1, with D possibly matching TRBD1 (6 bases). The germline gives CDR1 SGHRS, CDR2 YFSETQ. The CDR3 runs 19 residues. The V end was cut by 0 bases, the J end by 1 base, with 22 bases between. The CDR3 reads CASSLEPSGGLFKNTEAFF. As DNA, the CDR3 is TGCGCCAGCAGCTTGGAACCTTCGGGGGGCTTGTTCAAGAACACTGAAGCTTTCTTT.

Ten or more counts support this clonotype. V is TRBV6-5 and J is TRBJ2-2; D is undetermined. The CDR3 spans 13 residues. Germline V lookup: CDR1 MNHEY, CDR2 SVGAGI. Trimming cost V 2 bases and J 3 bases, with 4 bases left between them. The CDR3 DNA is TGTGCCAGCAGTTACAAGGACACCGGGGAGCTGTTTTTT. It translates to CASSYKDTGELFF.

This clonotype has a count of ten or more. The CDR3 reads CSATTGPSSYNSPLHF. CDR3 coding DNA: TGCAGTGCTACAACAGGGCCGAGCTCCTATAATTCACCCCTCCACTTT. The V and J genes are TRBV20-1 and TRBJ1-6; the D gene is possibly TRBD1 (6 bases). The CDR3 is 16 residues long. V was cut by 4 bases and J by 0 bases, with 13 bases left in between. Per germline, CDR1 DFQATT and CDR2 SNEGSKA (reference sequence).

The J gene is TRBJ2-1, the V gene TRBV9; D is possibly TRBD1 (5 bases). The CDR3 is 16 residues long. Germline V gene lookup returns CDR1 SGDLS and CDR2 YYNGEE. The V end lost 0 bases, the J end lost 3 bases, and 13 bases lay between the germline ends. This chain's CDR3 is CASSVAEGHHYNEQFF. CDR3 nucleotides: TGTGCCAGCAGCGTAGCTGAAGGACACCACTACAATGAGCAGTTCTTC.

This clonotype came up many times. V is TRBV10-3 and J is TRBJ2-3; TRBD2 matches 9 bases. With V trimmed by 2 bases and J by 8 bases, 14 bases remained unmatched. Germline lookup yields CDR1 ENHRY and CDR2 SYGVKD. This CDR3 is built from 17 residues. In DNA form, the CDR3 reads TGTGCCATCAGTGAGGGGTCTAGCGGGGCCCAAGGCTTTACGCAGTATTTT. Translating it yields CAISEGSSGAQGFTQYF.

This clonotype has a count of ten or more. J is TRBJ2-5 and V is TRBV9; the D call may be TRBD1 or TRBD2 (5 bases each). The CDR3 runs 15 residues. V lost 1 base and J lost 5, with 15 bases in between. The germline V gene has CDR1 SGDLS and CDR2 YYNGEE. CDR3: CASSVKGTALETQYF. Written as DNA, the CDR3 is TGTGCCAGCAGCGTAAAGGGGACGGCCCTTGAGACCCAGTACTTC.